Below, one T cell receptor beta chain is given with its context. This entry belongs to a study of blood T cell repertoires in COVID-19. Study details: Acute-phase and convalescent COVID-19 samples originated in the United States, Italy and Spain.

Only in-frame clones appear in the TCRdb table, and some are missing; sequencing was by immunoSEQ multiplex PCR. The sample records 190,000 or so clones, around four fifths being singletons. Sequencing was performed on PBMCs or T cells enriched from blood (not recorded which). The clonotype was recovered from a man aged 35 to 55 who had recovered from COVID-19.

The CDR3 here is CASSVQGMGKLFF. Written as DNA, the CDR3 is TGTGCCAGCAGCGTACAGGGGATGGGAAAACTGTTTTTT. The V and J genes are TRBV9 and TRBJ1-4; the D gene is possibly TRBD1 (6 bases). V was trimmed by 1 base and J by 10 bases, leaving 11 bases between them. This CDR3 spans 13 amino acids. Germline CDR1 reads SGDLS; CDR2 reads YYNGEE.